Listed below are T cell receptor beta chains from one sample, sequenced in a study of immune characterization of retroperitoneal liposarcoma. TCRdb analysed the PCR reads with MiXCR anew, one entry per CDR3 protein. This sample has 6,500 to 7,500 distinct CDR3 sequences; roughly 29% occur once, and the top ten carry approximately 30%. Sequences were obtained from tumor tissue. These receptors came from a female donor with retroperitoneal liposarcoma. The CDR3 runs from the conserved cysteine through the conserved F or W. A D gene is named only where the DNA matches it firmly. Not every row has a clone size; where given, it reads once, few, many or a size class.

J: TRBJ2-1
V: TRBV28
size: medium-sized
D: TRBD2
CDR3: CASRSQAGSGRPFF
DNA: TGTGCCAGCAGATCCCAGGCCGGGAGCGGGAGACCGTTCTTC

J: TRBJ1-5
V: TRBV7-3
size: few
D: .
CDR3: CASSLRADQPQHF
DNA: TGTGCCAGCAGCTTAAGAGCCGATCAGCCCCAGCATTTT

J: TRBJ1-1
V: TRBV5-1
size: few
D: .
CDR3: CASSLGRGGTEAFF
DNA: TGCGCCAGCAGCTTGGGGAGGGGTGGCACTGAAGCTTTCTTT

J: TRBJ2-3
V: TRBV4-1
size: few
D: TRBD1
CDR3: CASSQDHRQGAGTDTQYF
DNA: TGCGCCAGCAGCCAAGATCATAGGCAGGGGGCCGGGACAGATACGCAGTATTTT

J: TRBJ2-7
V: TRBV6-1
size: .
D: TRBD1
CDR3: CASSSDREFVPPSGEQYF
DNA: TGTGCCAGCAGTTCGGACAGGGAGTTTGTCCCACCTTCGGGCGAGCAGTACTTC

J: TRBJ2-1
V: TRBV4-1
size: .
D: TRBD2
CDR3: CASSLQLAGGTNEQFF
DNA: TGTGCCAGCAGCCTCCAACTAGCGGGGGGGACTAATGAGCAGTTCTTC

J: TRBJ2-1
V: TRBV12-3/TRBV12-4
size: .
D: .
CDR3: CASGYNEQFF
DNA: TGTGCCAGCGGTTACAATGAGCAGTTCTTC

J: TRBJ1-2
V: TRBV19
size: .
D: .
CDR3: CASSIHREGDGYTF
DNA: TGTGCCAGTAGTATACACAGGGAGGGGGATGGCTACACCTTC

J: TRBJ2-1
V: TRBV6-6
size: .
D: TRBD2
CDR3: CASSYRRGGSYEQFF
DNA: TGTGCCAGCAGTTACCGACGGGGAGGGAGCTACGAGCAGTTCTTC

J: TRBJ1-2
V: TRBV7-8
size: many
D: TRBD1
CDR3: CASSPTTGSTNYGYTF
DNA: TGTGCCAGCAGCCCAACGACAGGGTCGACTAACTATGGCTACACCTTC

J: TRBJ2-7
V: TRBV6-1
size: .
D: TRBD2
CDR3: CASRASGVPYEQYF
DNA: TGTGCCAGCAGGGCTAGCGGGGTACCCTACGAGCAGTACTTC

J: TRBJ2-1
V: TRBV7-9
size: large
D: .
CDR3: CASSVPAVDEQFF
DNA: TGTGCCAGCAGCGTCCCTGCGGTTGATGAGCAGTTCTTC

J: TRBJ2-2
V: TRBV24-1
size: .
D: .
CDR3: CATSDARGLTGELFF
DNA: TGTGCCACCAGTGATGCCAGGGGCCTTACCGGGGAGCTGTTTTTT

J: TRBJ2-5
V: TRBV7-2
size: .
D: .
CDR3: CASTRDSNEQYF
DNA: TGTGCCAGCACCCGGGACTCCAATGAGCAGTACTTC

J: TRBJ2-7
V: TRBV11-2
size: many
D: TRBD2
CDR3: CASSLASRGLAKNSYEQYF
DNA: TGTGCCAGCAGCTTAGCATCCAGGGGACTAGCGAAAAACTCCTACGAGCAGTACTTC

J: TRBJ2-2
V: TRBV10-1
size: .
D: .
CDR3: CASSDLSGGKHDGELFF
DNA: TGCGCCAGCAGTGACCTGTCCGGCGGGAAACATGACGGGGAGCTGTTTTTT

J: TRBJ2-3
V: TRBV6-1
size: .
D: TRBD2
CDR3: CASSGTSGGADTQYF
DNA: TGTGCCAGCAGTGGGACTAGCGGGGGGGCAGATACGCAGTATTTT

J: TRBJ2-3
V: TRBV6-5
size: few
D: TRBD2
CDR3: CASSYGAGTMTDTQYF
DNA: TGTGCCAGCAGTTACGGAGCGGGAACTATGACAGATACGCAGTATTTT

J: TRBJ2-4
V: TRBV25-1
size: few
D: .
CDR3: CASSERTALAKNIQYF
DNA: TGTGCCAGCAGTGAACGGACTGCTCTAGCCAAAAACATTCAGTACTTC

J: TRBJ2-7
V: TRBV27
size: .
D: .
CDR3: CASSFGGRTYEQYF
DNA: TGTGCCAGCAGTTTTGGCGGGCGGACCTACGAGCAGTACTTC

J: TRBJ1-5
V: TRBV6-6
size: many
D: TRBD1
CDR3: CASSYVDRAGQPQHF
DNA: TGTGCCAGCAGTTACGTGGACAGGGCGGGTCAGCCCCAGCATTTT

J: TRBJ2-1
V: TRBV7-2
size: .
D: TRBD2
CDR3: CASSWTSGSYEQFF
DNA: TGTGCCAGCAGCTGGACTAGCGGCTCCTACGAGCAGTTCTTC

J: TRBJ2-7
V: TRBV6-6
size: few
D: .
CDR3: CASSYRGPSPYEQYF
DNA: TGTGCCAGCAGTTACAGGGGACCAAGCCCGTACGAGCAGTACTTC